One T cell receptor (beta chain) is described in this entry. The sample originates from a study of blood T cell repertoires in COVID-19. The table came from immunoSEQ multiplex PCR; TCRdb's copy has only in-frame clones and leaves some out. The table includes nearly 350,000 clones, about 90% detected once. CDR3 size: 14 residues. Trimming removed 4 bases at V and 6 bases at J, with 15 bases between. Germline lookup yields CDR1 MNHEY and CDR2 SVGAGI. The specimen sequenced was PBMCs or T cells enriched from blood (not recorded which). The chain employs TRBV6-5 and TRBJ1-1, with D possibly TRBD1 on 5 matching bases. This TCR was sampled from a woman aged 25 to 39 who had recovered from COVID-19. The CDR3 nucleotides read TGTGCCAGCAGTTCCAGGGTGGGTAAAGCTGAAGCTTTCTTT. As protein: CASSSRVGKAEAFF.